The source of this T cell receptor (beta chain) is a study of blood T cell repertoires in COVID-19. As for the study in general: Samples representing acute and convalescent COVID-19 were sourced from the United States, Italy and Spain. From T cells, B-cell-depleted T cells, or PBMCs came the material, which was cDNA or gDNA.

Authors' processing steps: The authors estimated nucleated cell counts from reference gene primer amplification. Profiled with immunoSEQ multiplex PCR; TCRdb holds only in-frame clones, not every one. From that table come the V and J calls and clone size; the DNA was used to work out D and trimming. The sample contains over 100,000 clones, 65% to 90% of which appear only once. CDR3 length: 14 amino acids. V was pared by 4 bases and J by 6 bases, with 16 bases between. Looked up from germline, CDR1 is MNHNY and CDR2 is SVGAGI (reference sequence). V usage is TRBV6-6 and J usage is TRBJ2-7; D not resolved. The sequenced material came from peripheral blood. This TCR came from a woman between 55 and 75 years old with active or convalescent COVID-19. This chain's CDR3 is CASSSGPRRSEQYF. The DNA of the CDR3 is TGTGCCAGCAGTTCTGGGCCCCGCCGAAGCGAGCAGTACTTC.